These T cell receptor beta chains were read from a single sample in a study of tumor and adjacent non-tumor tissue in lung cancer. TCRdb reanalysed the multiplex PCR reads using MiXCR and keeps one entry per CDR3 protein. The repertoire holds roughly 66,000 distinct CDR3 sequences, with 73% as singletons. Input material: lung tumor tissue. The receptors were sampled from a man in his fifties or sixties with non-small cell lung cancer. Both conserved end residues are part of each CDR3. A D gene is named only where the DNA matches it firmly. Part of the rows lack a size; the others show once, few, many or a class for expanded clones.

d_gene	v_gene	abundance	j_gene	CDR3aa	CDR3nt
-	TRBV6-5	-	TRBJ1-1	CTSSYSQDTEAFF	TGTACCAGCAGTTACTCTCAGGATACTGAAGCTTTCTTT
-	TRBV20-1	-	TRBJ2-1	CNASRDNSYNEQFF	TGCAATGCGAGCCGGGACAACTCCTACAATGAGCAGTTCTTC
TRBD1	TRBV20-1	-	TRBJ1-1	CSTVSRGMNTEAFF	TGCAGTACTGTCTCCAGGGGGATGAATACTGAAGCTTTCTTC
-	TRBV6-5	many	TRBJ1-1	CASSETVNTEAFF	TGTGCCAGCAGTGAGACAGTTAACACTGAAGCTTTCTTT
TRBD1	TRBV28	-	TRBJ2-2	CASCDPGQGLTGELFF	TGTGCCAGCTGTGATCCGGGACAGGGATTAACCGGGGAGCTGTTTTTT
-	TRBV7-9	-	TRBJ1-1	CASSLGRTLDTEAFF	TGTGCCAGCAGCTTGGGGAGGACATTGGACACTGAAGCTTTCTTT
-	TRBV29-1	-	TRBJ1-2	CRVAGGNYGYAF	-
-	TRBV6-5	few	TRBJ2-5	CASSYSLGRNGPEGTQYF	TGTGCCAGCAGTTACTCGTTGGGTCGTAACGGGCCGGAGGGGACCCAGTACTTC
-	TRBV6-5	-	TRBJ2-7	CASSRPILTGVEQYF	TGTGCCAGCAGTCGCCCCATACTAACGGGGGTCGAGCAGTACTTC
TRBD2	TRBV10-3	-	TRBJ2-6	CAISEHGTGGRGSGADVLTF	TGTGCCATCAGTGAACATGGGACTGGCGGGAGGGGCTCAGGGGCCGACGTCCTGACTTTC
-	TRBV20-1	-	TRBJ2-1	CSASVRGGLNEQFF	TGCAGTGCTAGTGTTCGGGGAGGACTCAATGAGCAGTTCTTC
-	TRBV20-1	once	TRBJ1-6	CSVRAELYNSPLHF	TGCAGTGTTAGAGCCGAGCTCTATAATTCACCCCTCCACTTT
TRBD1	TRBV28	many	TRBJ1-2	CASSGGRGQTGRDGYTF	TGTGCCAGCAGTGGGGGTAGGGGACAGACAGGGCGGGATGGCTACACCTTC
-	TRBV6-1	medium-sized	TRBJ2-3	CASSEGTRKDTQYF	TGTGCCAGCAGTGAAGGGACTCGCAAAGATACGCAGTATTTT
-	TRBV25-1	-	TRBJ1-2	CASSQGFSGYTF	TGTGCCAGCAGTCAAGGTTTCTCTGGCTACACCTTC
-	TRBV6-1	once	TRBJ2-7	CDSSEREMVVDF	TGTGACAGCAGTGAAAGGGAAATGGTGGTAGACTTC
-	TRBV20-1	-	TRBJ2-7	CTAREYEQYF	TGCACTGCTCGCGAGTACGAGCAGTACTTC
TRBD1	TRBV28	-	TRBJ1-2	CASNSQGADGYGYTF	TGTGCCAGCAATTCTCAGGGGGCAGATGGCTATGGCTACACCTTC
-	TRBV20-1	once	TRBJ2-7	CSALKSGDVGEQYF	TGCAGTGCCCTGAAGTCGGGAGATGTAGGAGAGCAGTACTTC
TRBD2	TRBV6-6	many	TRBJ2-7	CASRPDRLAGMQYF	TGTGCCAGCAGACCCGACAGACTAGCGGGAATGCAGTACTTC
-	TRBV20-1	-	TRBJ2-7	CSARVSHLTGEQYF	TGCAGTGCTAGAGTATCCCATCTGACTGGTGAGCAGTACTTC
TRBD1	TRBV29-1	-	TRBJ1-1	CSAPAGGDTEDYF	TGCAGCGCCCCGGCAGGGGGAGACACTGAAGATTACTTT
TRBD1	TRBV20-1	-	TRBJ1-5	CSVKLTGGDQPQHF	TGCAGTGTCAAACTAACAGGGGGCGATCAGCCCCAGCATTTT
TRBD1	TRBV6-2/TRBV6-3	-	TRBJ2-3	CASSPWTGGDTQYF	TGTGCCAGCAGCCCCTGGACAGGGGGAGATACGCAGTATTTT
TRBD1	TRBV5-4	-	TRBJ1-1	CASTWGQGNTEAFF	TGTGCCAGCACCTGGGGACAGGGGAATACTGAAGCTTTCTTT
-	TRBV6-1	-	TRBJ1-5	CTSSGLRQASQPQHF	TGTACCAGCAGTGGATTACGACAGGCTTCTCAGCCCCAGCATTTT
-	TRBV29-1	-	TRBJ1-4	CIVESRGGELFF	TGCATCGTTGAATCCCGGGGCGGCGAACTGTTTTTT
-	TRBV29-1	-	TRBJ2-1	CNVEQFSNWFF	TGCAACGTTGAGCAATTTAGTAATTGGTTCTTC
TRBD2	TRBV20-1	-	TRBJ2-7	CSARAGGADDYEHYF	TGCAGTGCTAGAGCGGGGGGGGCGGACGACTACGAGCACTACTTC
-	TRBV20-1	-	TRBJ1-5	CSATTVDYHPQHF	TGCAGTGCTACTACAGTGGACTATCATCCCCAGCATTTT
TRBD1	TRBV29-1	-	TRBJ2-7	CSALDRADEEYF	TGCAGCGCACTAGACAGGGCGGACGAGGAGTACTTC
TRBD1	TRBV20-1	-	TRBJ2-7	CSLSILTGSNYEHYF	TGCAGTCTCTCCATACTGACAGGGAGTAACTACGAGCACTACTTC
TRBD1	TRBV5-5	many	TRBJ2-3	CASSWGTGVGDTQYF	TGTGCCAGCAGCTGGGGGACAGGGGTCGGGGATACGCAGTATTTT
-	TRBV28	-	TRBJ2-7	CARSFLYDQYF	TGTGCCAGGAGTTTCCTCTACGACCAGTACTTC
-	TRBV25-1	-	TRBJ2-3	CTSRGREQYF	TGTACCAGCAGGGGCCGGGAGCAGTATTTT
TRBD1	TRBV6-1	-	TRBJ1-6	CTSTTGAYNSPLHF	TGTACCAGCACTACAGGGGCTTATAATTCACCCCTCCACTTT
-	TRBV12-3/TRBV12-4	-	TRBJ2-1	CASSFPQRDYNEQFF	TGTGCTAGCAGTTTCCCTCAACGGGACTACAATGAGCAGTTCTTC
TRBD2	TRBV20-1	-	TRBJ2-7	CSATINSGSGYEQYF	TGCAGTGCTACCATCAATAGCGGGAGCGGGTACGAGCAGTACTTC
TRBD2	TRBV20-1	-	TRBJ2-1	CSARGLARISEQFF	TGTAGTGCTAGAGGACTAGCGAGAATAAGTGAGCAGTTCTTC
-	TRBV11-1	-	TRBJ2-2	CASSYTSGTRKLFF	TGTGCCAGCAGCTATACTAGTGGCACTAGGAAGCTGTTTTTT
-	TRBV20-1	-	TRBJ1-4	CSDKVMGDEKLFF	TGCAGTGATAAAGTCATGGGAGATGAAAAACTGTTTTTT
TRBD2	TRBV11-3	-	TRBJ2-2	CASSSPREGRRTGELFF	TGTGCCAGCAGCTCCCCCCGGGAGGGACGGAGGACCGGGGAGTTGTTTTTT
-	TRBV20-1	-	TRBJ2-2	CSASRIGNIGELFF	TGCAGTGCTAGCCGGATAGGGAACATCGGGGAGCTGTTTTTT
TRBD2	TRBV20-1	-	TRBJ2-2	CSAWLAGDNTGELFF	TGCAGCGCCTGGCTAGCGGGGGATAACACCGGGGAGCTGTTTTTT
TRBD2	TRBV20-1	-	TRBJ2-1	CNARGLISGRALKNYNEQFF	TGCAATGCTAGAGGTCTGATTAGCGGGAGGGCCTTGAAAAACTACAATGAGCAGTTCTTC
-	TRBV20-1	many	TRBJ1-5	CSARDSGGSQLQPQHF	TGCAGTGCTAGAGATTCTGGCGGATCTCAACTCCAGCCCCAGCATTTT
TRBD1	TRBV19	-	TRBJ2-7	CARHRDRGNEQYF	TGTGCCCGCCACCGGGACAGGGGGAACGAGCAGTACTTC
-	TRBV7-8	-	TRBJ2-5	CARSLVLVPPRESQYF	TGTGCCAGGAGCTTAGTTCTGGTGCCCCCTCGAGAGAGCCAGTACTTC
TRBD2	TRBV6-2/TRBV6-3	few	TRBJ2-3	CTRSYPRPGLAGVGLDTQYF	TGTACCAGAAGTTACCCCCGACCGGGACTAGCGGGAGTAGGGCTAGATACGCAGTATTTT
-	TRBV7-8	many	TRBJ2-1	CASRNRNEQFF	TGTGCCAGCAGAAATCGCAATGAGCAGTTCTTC
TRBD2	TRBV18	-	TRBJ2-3	CASSTNQASGSPDTQYF	TGTGCCAGCTCAACAAATCAGGCTAGCGGAAGTCCAGATACGCAGTATTTT
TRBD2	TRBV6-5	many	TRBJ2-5	CASSYGGGPRETQYF	TGTGCCAGCAGTTACGGCGGGGGGCCTCGAGAGACCCAGTACTTC
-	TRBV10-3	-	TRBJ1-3	CATTDESSGNTIYF	TGTGCCACAACCGACGAGAGCTCAGGAAACACCATATATTTT
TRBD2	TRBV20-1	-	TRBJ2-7	CSARAGGADSYDQYF	TGCAGTGCTAGAGCGGGGGGGGCGGACAGCTACGACCAGTACTTC
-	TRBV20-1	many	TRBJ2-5	CSALGRQETQYF	TGCAGTGCCCTGGGACGGCAAGAGACCCAGTACTTC
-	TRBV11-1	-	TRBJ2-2	CASSYTIGAGDLFF	TGTGCCAGCAGCTATACTATTGGCGCCGGGGACTTGTTTTTT
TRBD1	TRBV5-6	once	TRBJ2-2	CPSSSLDRDTGELFF	TGTCCCAGCAGCTCCCTGGACAGGGACACCGGGGAGCTGTTTTTC
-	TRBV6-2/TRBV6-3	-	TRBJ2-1	CASSQTGLFGNEQLF	TGTGCTAGCAGTCAAACAGGACTCTTTGGGAATGAGCAGCTCTTC
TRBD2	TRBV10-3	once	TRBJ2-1	CAFGTSGRQQQFF	TGTGCCTTCGGTACTAGCGGGAGACAACAGCAGTTCTTC
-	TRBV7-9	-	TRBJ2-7	CTSSSFAEQYF	TGTACCAGCAGCTCCTTTGCCGAGCAGTACTTC